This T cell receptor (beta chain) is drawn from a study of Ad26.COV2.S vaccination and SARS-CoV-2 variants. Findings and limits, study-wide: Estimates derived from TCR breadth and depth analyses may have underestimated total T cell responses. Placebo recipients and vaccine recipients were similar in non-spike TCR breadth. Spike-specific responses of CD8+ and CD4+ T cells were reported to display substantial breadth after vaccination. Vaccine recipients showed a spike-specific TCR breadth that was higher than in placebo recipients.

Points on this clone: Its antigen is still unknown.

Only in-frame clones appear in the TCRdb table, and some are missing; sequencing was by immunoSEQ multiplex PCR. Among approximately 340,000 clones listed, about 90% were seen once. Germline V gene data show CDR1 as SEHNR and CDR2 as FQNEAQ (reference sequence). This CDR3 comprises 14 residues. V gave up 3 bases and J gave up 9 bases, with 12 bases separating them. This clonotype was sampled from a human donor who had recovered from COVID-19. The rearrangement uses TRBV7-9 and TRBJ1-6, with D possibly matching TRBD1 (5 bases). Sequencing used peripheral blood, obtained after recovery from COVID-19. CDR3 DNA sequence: TGTGCCAGCAGCTTCCCCCCCGGGACTTCACCCCTCCACTTT. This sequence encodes CASSFPPGTSPLHF.